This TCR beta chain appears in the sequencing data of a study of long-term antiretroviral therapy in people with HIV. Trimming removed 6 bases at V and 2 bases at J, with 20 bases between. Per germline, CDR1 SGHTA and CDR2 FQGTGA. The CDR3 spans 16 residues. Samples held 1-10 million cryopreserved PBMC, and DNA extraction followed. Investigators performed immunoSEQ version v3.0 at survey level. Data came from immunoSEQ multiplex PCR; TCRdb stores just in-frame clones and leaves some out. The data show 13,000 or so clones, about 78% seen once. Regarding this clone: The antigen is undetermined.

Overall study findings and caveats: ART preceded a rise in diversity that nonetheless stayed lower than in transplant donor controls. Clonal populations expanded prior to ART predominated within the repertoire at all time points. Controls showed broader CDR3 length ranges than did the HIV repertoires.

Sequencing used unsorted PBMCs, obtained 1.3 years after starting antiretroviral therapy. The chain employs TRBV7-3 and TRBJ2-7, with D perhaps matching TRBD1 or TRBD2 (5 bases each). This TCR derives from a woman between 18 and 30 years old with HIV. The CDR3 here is CASRLGVWDVAYEQYF. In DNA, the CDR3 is TGTGCCAGCAGACTGGGAGTTTGGGACGTAGCCTACGAGCAGTACTTC.